Below, 7 T cell receptor beta chains from the same sample are listed, as sequenced in a study of blood T cell repertoires in COVID-19. This table comes from immunoSEQ multiplex PCR, and its TCRdb copy is limited to in-frame clones, with some not included. The sample records around 180,000 clones, 75% to 90% being singletons. Sequenced input: peripheral blood. The origin of the receptors is a man in his sixties or seventies with active or convalescent COVID-19.

The chain has TRBV11-2 and TRBJ1-4; 8 bases line up with TRBD1. CDR3 length: 16 amino acids. V trimming: 5 bases; J trimming: 4 bases; junction bases outside the gene matches: 9. Germline V gives CDR1 SGHAT, CDR2 FQNNGV. CDR3 region: CASSLGQGIGNEKLFF. Written as DNA, the CDR3 is TGTGCCAGCAGCCTAGGACAGGGCATAGGTAATGAAAAACTGTTTTTT.

The gene calls are TRBV6-5 and TRBJ2-7; 7 bases are a match to TRBD2. The CDR3 runs 15 residues. Germline V gene data show CDR1 as MNHEY and CDR2 as SVGAGI. The V segment lost 2 bases and the J segment 5 bases; nucleotides outside the gene matches: 9. CDR3 residues: CASSYLRVAGHEQYF. The CDR3 coding sequence is TGTGCCAGCAGTTACCTCCGGGTAGCGGGCCACGAGCAGTACTTC.

The gene calls are TRBV7-9 and TRBJ2-3; TRBD2 is a possible D gene (5 bases). The CDR3 totals 14 residues. Germline V gene sequence: CDR1 SEHNR, CDR2 FQNEAQ (reference sequence). Trimming removed 2 bases at V and 5 bases at J, with 11 bases between. The chain's CDR3 is CASSLSGFGDTQYF. DNA for the CDR3: TGTGCCAGCAGCTTATCGGGGTTCGGAGATACGCAGTATTTT.

The chain recombines TRBV28 with TRBJ1-2; 9 nucleotides match TRBD1. Germline lookup yields CDR1 MDHEN and CDR2 SYDVKM. Trimming at V came to 6 bases and at J to 2 bases, leaving 4 bases not matched to a gene. This CDR3 comprises 14 residues. The CDR3 region is CASRPDRGNYGYTF. The CDR3 DNA is TGTGCCAGCAGACCGGACAGGGGCAACTATGGCTACACCTTC.

The chain uses TRBV6-5 and TRBJ1-1; D not resolved. Germline CDR1 MNHEY, CDR2 SVGAGI. V lost 6 bases to trimming and J lost 2 bases, with 10 bases between them. CDR3 length: 13 amino acids. CDR3 region: CASRLTTNTEAFF. The CDR3 DNA reads as TGTGCCAGCAGACTAACTACCAACACTGAAGCTTTCTTT.

The rearrangement joins TRBV28 to TRBJ1-5; the D gene is possibly TRBD1 (5 bases). Trimming took off 5 bases at V and 6 bases at J, with 17 bases between the two ends. CDR1 and CDR2 from the germline V gene are MDHEN and SYDVKM. The CDR3 covers 15 residues. The CDR3 protein is CASSQSGPGGQPQHF. The CDR3 DNA follows: TGTGCCAGCAGTCAGTCAGGGCCGGGGGGTCAGCCCCAGCATTTT. The variable domain in full, with the rest retrieved from reference TRBV28 and TRBJ1-5, is DVKVTQSSRYLVKRTGEKVFLECVQDMDHENMFWYRQDPGLGLRLIYFSYDVKMKEKGDIPEGYSVSREKKERFSLILESASTNQTSMYLCASSQSGPGGQPQHFGDGTRLSIL.

The CDR3 DNA follows: TGTGCCAGCAGATCGCAGGGGAGGGACATTCAGTACTTC. It translates to CASRSQGRDIQYF. The chain carries TRBV5-4 and TRBJ2-4; D is perhaps TRBD2 (7 bases). Germline V gene data show CDR1 as SGHNT and CDR2 as YYREEE (reference sequence). Trimming pared 5 bases from V and 8 bases from J, leaving 14 bases between. CDR3 length: 13 residues.